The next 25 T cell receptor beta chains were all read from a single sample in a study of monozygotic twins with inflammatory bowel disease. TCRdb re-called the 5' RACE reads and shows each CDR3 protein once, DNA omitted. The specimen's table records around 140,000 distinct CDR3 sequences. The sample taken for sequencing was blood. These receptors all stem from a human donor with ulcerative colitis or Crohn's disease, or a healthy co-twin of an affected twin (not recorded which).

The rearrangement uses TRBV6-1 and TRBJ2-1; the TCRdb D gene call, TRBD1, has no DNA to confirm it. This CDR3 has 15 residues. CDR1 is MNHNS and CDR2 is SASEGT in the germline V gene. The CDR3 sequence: CASTGTGISYNEQFF.

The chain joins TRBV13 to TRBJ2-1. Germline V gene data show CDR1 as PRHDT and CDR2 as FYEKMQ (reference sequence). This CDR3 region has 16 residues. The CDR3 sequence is CASSVGTSGSYNEQFF.

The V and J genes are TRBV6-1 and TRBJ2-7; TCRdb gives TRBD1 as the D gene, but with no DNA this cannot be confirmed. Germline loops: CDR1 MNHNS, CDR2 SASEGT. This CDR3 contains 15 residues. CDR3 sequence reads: CASSEGTGPGYEQYF.

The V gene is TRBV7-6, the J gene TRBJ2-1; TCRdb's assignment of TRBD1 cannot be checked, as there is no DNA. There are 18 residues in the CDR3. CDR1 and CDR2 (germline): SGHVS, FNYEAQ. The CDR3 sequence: CASSLAQAGGPGDNEQFF. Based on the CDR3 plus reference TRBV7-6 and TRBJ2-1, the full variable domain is GAGVSQSPRYKVTKRGQDVALRCDPISGHVSLYWYRQALGQGPEFLTYFNYEAQQDKSGLPNDRFSAERPEGSISTLTIQRTEQRDSAMYRCASSLAQAGGPGDNEQFFGPGTRLTVL.

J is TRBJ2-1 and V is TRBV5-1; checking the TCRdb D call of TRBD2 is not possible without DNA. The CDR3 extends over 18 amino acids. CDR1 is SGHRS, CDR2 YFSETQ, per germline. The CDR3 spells CASSWRPALASSYNEQFF.

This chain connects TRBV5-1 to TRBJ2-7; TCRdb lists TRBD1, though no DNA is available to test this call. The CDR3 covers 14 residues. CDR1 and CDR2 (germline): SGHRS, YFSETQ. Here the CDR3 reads CASSPGTGSSEQYF.

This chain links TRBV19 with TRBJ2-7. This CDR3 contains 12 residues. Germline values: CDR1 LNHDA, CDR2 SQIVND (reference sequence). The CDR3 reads CATLSATYEQYF.

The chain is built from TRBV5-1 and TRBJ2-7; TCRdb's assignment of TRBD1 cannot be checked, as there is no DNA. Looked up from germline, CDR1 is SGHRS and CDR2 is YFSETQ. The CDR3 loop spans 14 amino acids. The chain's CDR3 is CASSFRDLVDEQYF.

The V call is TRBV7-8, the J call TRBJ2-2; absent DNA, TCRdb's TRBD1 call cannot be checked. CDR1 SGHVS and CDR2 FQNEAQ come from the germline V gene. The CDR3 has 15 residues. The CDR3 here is CASSLGLGNTGELFF.

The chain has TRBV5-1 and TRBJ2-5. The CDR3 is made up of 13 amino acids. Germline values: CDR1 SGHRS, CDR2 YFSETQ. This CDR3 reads CASSLVAQETQYF.

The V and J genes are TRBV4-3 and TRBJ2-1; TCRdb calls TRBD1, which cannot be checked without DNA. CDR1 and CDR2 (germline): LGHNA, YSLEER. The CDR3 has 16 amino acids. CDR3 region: CASSPLTGLANNEQFF.

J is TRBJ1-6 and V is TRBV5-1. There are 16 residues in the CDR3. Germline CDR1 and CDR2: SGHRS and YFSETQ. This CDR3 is CASSADHLKYNSPLHF.

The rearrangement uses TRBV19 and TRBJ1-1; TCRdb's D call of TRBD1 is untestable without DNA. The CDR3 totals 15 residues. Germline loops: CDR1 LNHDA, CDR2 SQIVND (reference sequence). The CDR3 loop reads CASSITNRVGAEAFF. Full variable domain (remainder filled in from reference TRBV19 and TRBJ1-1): DGGITQSPKYLFRKEGQNVTLSCEQNLNHDAMYWYRQDPGQGLRLIYYSQIVNDFQKGDIAEGYSVSREKKESFPLTVTSAQKNPTAFYLCASSITNRVGAEAFFGQGTRLTVV.

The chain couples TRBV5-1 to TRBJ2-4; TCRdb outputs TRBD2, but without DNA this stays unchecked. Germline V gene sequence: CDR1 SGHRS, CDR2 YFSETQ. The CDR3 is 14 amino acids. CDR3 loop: CASSSGHGENIQYF.

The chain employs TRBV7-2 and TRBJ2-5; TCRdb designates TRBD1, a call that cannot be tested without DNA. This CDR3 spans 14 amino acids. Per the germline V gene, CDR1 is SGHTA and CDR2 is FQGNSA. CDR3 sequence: CASSSYRAPGTQYF.

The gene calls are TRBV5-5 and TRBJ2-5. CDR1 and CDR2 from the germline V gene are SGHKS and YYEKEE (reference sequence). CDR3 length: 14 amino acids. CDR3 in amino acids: CASSLEWGSETQYF.

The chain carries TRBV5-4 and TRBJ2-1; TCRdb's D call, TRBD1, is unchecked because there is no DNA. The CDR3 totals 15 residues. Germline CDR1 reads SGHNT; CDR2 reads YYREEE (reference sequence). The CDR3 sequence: CASSSQGNSYNEQFF. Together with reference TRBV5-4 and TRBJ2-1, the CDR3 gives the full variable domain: ETGVTQSPTHLIKTRGQQVTLRCSSQSGHNTVSWYQQALGQGPQFIFQYYREEENGRGNFPPRFSGLQFPNYSSELNVNALELDDSALYLCASSSQGNSYNEQFFGPGTRLTVL.

CDR3 region: CASSPPRDISYEQYF. The genes are TRBV18 and TRBJ2-7; TCRdb names TRBD1, which stays unverified in the absence of DNA. The germline V gene encodes CDR1 KGHSH and CDR2 LQKENI. The CDR3 loop spans 15 amino acids.

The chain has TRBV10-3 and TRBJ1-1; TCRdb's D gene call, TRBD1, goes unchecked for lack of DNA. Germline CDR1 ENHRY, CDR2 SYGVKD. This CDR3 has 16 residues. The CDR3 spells CAISEYRQGGLTEAFF.

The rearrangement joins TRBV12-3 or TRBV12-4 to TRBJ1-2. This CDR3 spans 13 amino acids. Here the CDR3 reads CASTHHGGDGYTF.

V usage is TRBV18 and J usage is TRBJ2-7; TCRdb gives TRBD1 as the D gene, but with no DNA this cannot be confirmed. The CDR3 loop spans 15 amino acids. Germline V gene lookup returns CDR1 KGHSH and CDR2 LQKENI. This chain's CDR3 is CASSPPSGQRDEQYF.

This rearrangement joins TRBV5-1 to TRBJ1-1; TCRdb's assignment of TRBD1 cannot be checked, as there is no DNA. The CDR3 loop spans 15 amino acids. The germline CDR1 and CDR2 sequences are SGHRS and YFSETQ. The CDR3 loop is CASSSGDSMNTEAFF.

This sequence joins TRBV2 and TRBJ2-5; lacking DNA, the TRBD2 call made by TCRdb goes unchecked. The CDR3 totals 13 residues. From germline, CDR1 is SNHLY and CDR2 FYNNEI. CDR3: CASSWTVRVTQYF.

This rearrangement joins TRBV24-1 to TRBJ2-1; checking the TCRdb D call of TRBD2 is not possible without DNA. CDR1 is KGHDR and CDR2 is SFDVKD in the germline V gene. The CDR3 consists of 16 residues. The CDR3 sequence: CATSDFGGEDYNEQFF.

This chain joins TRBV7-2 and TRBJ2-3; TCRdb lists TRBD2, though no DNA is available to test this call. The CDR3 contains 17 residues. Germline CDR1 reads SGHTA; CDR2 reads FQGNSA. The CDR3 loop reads CASSFAGTTPRTDTQYF.